The clone carrying this T cell receptor (beta chain) has more than one count but fewer than ten. The data are from a study of spatial heterogeneity in lung cancer. Study-wide background: Where available, sequencing covered follow-up PBMC samples, taken at a median of roughly 22 months after resection. Consistent detection of more beta-chain than alpha-chain sequences was observed.

The CDR3 runs to 16 residues. Germline lookup yields CDR1 SNHLY and CDR2 FYNNEI. The ends lost 5 bases at V and 0 bases at J; junction bases unmatched: 3. Every cDNA TCR molecule received its own unique molecular identifier. From the 5' RACE reads, TCRdb called clonotypes with MiXCR, one entry per CDR3 protein. The table records some 120,000 distinct CDR3 sequences, approximately 12% of them present only once. Time point in this sample: blood at routine non-recurrence follow-up after resection. Without sorting, whole RNA was sequenced from tumor, nontumor lung or frozen PBMC. The chain combines TRBV2 with TRBJ1-5, with 11 positions matching TRBD1. Sample: PBMCs, taken at follow-up. This sequence was found in a male donor with early-stage non-small cell lung cancer. CDR3 amino acids: CASSRTGGLSNQPQHF. The CDR3 nucleotides are TGTGCCAGCAGTCGGACAGGGGGCCTTAGCAATCAGCCCCAGCATTTT.